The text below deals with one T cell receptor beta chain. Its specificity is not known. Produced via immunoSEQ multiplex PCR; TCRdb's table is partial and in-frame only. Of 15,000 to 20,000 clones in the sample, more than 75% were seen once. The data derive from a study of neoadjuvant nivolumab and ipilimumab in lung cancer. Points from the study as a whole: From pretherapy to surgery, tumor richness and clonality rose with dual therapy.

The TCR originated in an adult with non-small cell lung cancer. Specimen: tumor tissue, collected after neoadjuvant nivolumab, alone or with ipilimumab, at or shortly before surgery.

CDR3 sequence (DNA): TGTGCCAGCAGCTTGGAGGTAGAGACCCAGTACTTC. Translating gives CASSLEVETQYF. The chain couples TRBV7-9 to TRBJ2-5; tentative D call: TRBD2 (5 bases). CDR3 length: 12 amino acids. With 3 bases removed from V and 4 bases from J, the gap between germline ends came to 6 bases. In germline, CDR1 is SEHNR, CDR2 FQNEAQ (reference sequence).